The following is a T cell receptor (beta chain) sequence with its context. These data are taken from a study of cytomegalovirus exposure and HLA in healthy donors. Germline CDR1 SGDLS, CDR2 YYNGEE. The CDR3 spans 14 residues. Trimming took 4 bases from V and 2 from J, leaving 12 bases between them. The PCR employed 60 Vbeta primers together with 13 Jbeta primers. TCRdb keeps only in-frame clones here, not all; method: immunoSEQ multiplex PCR. Found here are approximately 100,000 clones, approximately 80% of them singletons; the top ten hold 16%. The sequenced sample was PBMCs. This chain uses TRBV9 with TRBJ2-5; TRBD2 is a possible D gene (6 bases). This clonotype was sampled from a man in his sixties in good health and CMV-seropositive. Written as DNA, the CDR3 is TGTGCCAGCAGCCAGGGACTGGGACAAGAGACCCAGTACTTC. Protein product: CASSQGLGQETQYF.